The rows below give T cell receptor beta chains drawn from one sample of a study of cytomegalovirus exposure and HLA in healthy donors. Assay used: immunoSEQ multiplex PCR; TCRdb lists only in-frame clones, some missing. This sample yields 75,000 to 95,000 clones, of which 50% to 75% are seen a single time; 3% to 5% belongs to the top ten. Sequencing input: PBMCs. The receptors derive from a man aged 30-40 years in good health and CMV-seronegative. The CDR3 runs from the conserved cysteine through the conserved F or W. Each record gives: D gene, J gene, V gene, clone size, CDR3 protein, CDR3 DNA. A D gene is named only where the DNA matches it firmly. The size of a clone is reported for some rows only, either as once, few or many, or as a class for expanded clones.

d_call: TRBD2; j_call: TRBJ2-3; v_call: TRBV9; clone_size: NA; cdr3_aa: CASSGVAGGPADTQYF; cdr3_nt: TGTGCCAGCAGCGGCGTAGCGGGAGGGCCCGCAGATACGCAGTATTTT
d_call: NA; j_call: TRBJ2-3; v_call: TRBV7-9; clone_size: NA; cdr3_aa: CASSPPGGKTDTQYF; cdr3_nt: TGTGCCAGCAGCCCCCCTGGCGGGAAAACAGATACGCAGTATTTT
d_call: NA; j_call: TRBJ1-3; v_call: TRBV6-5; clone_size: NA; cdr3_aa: CASSYRAGAGNTIYF; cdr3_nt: TGTGCCAGCAGTTACAGGGCAGGGGCTGGAAACACCATATATTTT
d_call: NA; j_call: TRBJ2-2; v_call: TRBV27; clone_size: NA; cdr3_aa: CASSLGREPGELFF; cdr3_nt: TGTGCCAGCAGTTTAGGTCGGGAGCCCGGGGAGCTGTTTTTT
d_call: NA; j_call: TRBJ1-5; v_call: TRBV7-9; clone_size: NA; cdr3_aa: CASSFKGDQPQHF; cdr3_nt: TGTGCCAGCAGCTTTAAAGGGGATCAGCCCCAGCATTTT
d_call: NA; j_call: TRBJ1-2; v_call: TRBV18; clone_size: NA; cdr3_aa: CASSPVTGTVNYGYTF; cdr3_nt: TGTGCCAGCTCACCTGTAACAGGGACGGTAAACTATGGCTACACCTTC
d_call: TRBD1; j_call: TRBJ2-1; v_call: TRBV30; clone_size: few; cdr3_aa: CAWSLLDRSNEQFF; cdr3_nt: TGTGCCTGGAGTTTACTGGACAGGTCCAATGAGCAGTTCTTC
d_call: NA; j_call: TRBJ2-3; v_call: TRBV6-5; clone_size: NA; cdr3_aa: CASSYALASTDTQYF; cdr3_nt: TGTGCCAGCAGTTACGCGTTAGCTAGCACAGATACGCAGTATTTT
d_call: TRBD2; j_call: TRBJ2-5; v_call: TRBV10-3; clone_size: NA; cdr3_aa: CAISEPGGAQYF; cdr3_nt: TGTGCCATCAGTGAGCCGGGGGGGGCCCAGTACTTC
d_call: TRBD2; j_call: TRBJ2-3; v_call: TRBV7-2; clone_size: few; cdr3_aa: CASSLQRGTDTQYF; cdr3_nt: TGTGCCAGCAGCTTACAGCGGGGGACAGATACGCAGTATTTT
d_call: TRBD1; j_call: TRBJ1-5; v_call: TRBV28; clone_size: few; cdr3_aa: CASSLGYRGLDQPQHF; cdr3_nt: TGTGCCAGCAGTTTAGGCTACAGGGGGCTGGATCAGCCCCAGCATTTT
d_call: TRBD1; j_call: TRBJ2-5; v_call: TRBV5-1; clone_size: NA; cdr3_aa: CASSLQGEQYF; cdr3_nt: TGCGCCAGCAGCTTACAGGGGGAGCAGTACTTC
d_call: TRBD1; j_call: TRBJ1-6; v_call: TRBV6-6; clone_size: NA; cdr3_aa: CASSSGQQSSPLHF; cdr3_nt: TGTGCCAGCAGTTCGGGACAGCAATCTTCACCCCTCCACTTT
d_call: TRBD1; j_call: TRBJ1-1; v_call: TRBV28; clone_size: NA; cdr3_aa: CASSLKPGQGEAFF; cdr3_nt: TGTGCCAGCAGCCTGAAACCGGGACAGGGGGAAGCTTTCTTT
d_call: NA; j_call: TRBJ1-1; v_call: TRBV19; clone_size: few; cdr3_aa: CASSWALNTEAFF; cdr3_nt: TGTGCCAGTAGTTGGGCTTTGAACACTGAAGCTTTCTTT
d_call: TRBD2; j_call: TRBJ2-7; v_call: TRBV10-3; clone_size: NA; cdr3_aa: CATSGRTHEQYF; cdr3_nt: TGTGCCACTAGCGGGAGGACCCACGAGCAGTACTTC
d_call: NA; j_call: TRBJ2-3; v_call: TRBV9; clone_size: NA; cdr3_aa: CASSVPPTDTQYF; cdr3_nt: TGTGCCAGCAGCGTACCTCCCACAGATACGCAGTATTTT
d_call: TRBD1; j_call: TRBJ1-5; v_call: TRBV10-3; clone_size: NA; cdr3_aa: CAISESQLGQGSNQPQHF; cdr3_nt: TGTGCCATCAGTGAGTCGCAATTGGGACAGGGGAGCAATCAGCCCCAGCATTTT
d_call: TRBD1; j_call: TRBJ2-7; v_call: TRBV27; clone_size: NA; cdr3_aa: CASSYKGANTYEQYF; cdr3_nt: TGTGCCAGCAGTTATAAGGGGGCCAACACCTACGAGCAGTACTTC
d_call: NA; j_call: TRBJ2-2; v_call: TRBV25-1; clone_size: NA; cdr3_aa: CASGKNTGELFF; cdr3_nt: TGTGCCAGCGGCAAGAACACCGGGGAGCTGTTTTTT
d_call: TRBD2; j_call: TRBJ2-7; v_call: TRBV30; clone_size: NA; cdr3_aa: CAWSVSLAGDPPNF; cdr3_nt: TGTGCCTGGAGTGTTAGTCTAGCGGGAGACCCTCCCAACTTC
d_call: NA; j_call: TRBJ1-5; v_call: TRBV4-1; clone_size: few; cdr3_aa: CASSQDGTAYSNQPQHF; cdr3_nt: TGCGCCAGCAGCCAAGACGGAACAGCTTATAGCAATCAGCCCCAGCATTTT
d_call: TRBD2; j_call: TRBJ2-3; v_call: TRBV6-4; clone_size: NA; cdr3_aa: CASSDSSGEGTDTQYF; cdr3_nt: TGTGCCAGCAGTGACTCTAGCGGGGAAGGCACAGATACGCAGTATTTT
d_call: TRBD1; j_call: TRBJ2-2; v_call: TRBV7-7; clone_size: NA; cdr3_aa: CASSLTGGLDTGELFF; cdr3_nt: TGTGCTAGCAGCTTAACAGGGGGCTTGGACACCGGGGAGCTGTTTTTT
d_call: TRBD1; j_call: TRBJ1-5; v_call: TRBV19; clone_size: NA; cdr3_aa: CASRTGGSYSNQPQHF; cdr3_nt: TGTGCCAGTCGGACAGGGGGTTCGTATAGCAATCAGCCCCAGCATTTT
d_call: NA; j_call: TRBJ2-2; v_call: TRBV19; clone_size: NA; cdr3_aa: CASKDSTGELFF; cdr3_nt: TGTGCCAGCAAGGACAGCACCGGGGAGCTGTTTTTT
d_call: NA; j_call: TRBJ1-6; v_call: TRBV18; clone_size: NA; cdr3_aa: CASSPLQGDNSPLHF; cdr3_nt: TGTGCCAGCTCACCATTGCAGGGCGATAATTCACCCCTCCACTTT